This section outlines one T cell receptor (beta chain) sequence together with its context. Its antigen remains unidentified. The germline V gene has CDR1 SEHNR and CDR2 FQNEAQ (reference sequence). The CDR3 contains 13 residues. Trimming took off 2 bases at V and 0 bases at J, with 5 bases between the two ends. Several immunoSEQ plates received, in even portions, the genomic DNA of each subset. Repertoires were generated with immunoSEQ multiplex PCR, while TCRdb's copy carries only in-frame clones and drops some. The sample has millions of clones, 95% seen once. These data are taken from a study of shared clonotypes between healthy human individuals. Study-wide results and limits: Clonotype sharing among donors was thought likely to change with sequencing depth.

The TCR comes from a man aged 18 to 29 in good health. The sequenced sample consisted of naive CD4+ T cells sorted from blood. The subset: CD45RA+ positively selected. V usage is TRBV7-9 and J usage is TRBJ2-7; D gene ambiguous. For the CDR3, the DNA is TGTGCCAGCAGCTTACCAGTCTCCTACGAGCAGTACTTC. It codes for CASSLPVSYEQYF.